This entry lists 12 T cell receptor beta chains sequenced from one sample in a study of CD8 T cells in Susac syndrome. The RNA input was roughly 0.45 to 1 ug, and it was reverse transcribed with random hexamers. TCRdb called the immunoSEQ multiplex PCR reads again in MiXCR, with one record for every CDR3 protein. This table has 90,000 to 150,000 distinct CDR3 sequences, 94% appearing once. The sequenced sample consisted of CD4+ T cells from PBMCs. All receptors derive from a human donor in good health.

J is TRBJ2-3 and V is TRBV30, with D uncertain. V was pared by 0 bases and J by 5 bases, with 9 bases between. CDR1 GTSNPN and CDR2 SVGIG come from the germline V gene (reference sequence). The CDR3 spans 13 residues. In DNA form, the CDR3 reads TGTGCCTGGAGTGTAGGTCGGCGAGATACGCAGTATTTT. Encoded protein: CAWSVGRRDTQYF.

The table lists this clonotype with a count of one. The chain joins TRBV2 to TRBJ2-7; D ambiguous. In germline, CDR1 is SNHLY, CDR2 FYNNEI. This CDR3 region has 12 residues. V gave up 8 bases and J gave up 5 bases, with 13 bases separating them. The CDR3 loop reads CASRLYGDEQYF. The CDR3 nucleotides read TGTGCCAGCCGGCTCTACGGCGACGAGCAGTACTTC.

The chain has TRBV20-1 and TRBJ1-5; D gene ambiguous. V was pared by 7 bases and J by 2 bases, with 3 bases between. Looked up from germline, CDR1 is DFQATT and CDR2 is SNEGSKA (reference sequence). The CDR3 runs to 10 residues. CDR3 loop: CSVGNQPQHF. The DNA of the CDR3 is TGCAGTGTGGGCAATCAGCCCCAGCATTTT.

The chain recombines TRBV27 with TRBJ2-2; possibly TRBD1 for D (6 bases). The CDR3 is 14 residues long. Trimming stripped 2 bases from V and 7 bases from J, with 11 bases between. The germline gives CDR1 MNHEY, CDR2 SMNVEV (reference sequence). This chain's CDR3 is CASSLRGGSGELFF. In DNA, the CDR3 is TGTGCCAGCAGTTTAAGAGGGGGAAGCGGGGAGCTGTTTTTT.

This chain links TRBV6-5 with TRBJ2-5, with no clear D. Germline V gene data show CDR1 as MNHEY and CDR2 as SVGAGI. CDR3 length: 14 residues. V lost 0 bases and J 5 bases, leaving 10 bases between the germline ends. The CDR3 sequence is CASSYSGVRETQYF. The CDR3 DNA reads TGTGCCAGCAGTTACTCTGGGGTCCGGGAGACCCAGTACTTC.

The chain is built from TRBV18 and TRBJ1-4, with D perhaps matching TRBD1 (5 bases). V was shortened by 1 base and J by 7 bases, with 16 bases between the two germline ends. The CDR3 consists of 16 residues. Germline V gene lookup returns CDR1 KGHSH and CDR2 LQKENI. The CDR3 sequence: CASSPRATALGEKLFF. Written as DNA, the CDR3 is TGTGCCAGCTCACCACGCGCGACAGCTCTGGGTGAAAAACTGTTTTTT. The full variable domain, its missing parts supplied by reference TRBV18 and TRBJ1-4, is NAGVMQNPRHLVRRRGQEARLRCSPMKGHSHVYWYRQLPEEGLKFMVYLQKENIIDESGMPKERFSAEFPKEGPSILRIQQVVRGDSAAYFCASSPRATALGEKLFFGSGTQLSVL.

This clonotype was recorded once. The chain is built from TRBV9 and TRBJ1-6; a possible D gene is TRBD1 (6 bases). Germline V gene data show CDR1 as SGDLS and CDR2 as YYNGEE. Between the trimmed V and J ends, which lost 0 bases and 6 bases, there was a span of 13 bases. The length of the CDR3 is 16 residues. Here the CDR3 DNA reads TGTGCCAGCAGCGTAGGGGGGGCCCGAACTAATTCACCCCTCCACTTT. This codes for CASSVGGARTNSPLHF. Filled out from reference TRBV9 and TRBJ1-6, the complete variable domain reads DSGVTQTPKHLITATGQRVTLRCSPRSGDLSVYWYQQSLDQGLQFLIQYYNGEERAKGNILERFSAQQFPDLHSELNLSSLELGDSALYFCASSVGGARTNSPLHFGNGTRLTVT.

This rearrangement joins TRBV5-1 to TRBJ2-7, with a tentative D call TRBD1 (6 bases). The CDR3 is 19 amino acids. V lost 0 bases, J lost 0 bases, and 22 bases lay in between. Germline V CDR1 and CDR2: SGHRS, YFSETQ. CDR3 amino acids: CASSLGPQWDTPSSYEQYF. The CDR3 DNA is TGCGCCAGCAGCTTGGGGCCCCAATGGGACACCCCGAGCTCCTACGAGCAGTACTTC. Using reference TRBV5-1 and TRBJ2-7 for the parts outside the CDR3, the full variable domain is KAGVTQTPRYLIKTRGQQVTLSCSPISGHRSVSWYQQTPGQGLQFLFEYFSETQRNKGNFPGRFSGRQFSNSRSEMNVSTLELGDSALYLCASSLGPQWDTPSSYEQYFGPGTRLTVT.

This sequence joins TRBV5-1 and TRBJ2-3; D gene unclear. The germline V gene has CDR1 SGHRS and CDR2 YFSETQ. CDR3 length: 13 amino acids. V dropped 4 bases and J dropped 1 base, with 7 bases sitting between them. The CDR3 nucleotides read TGCGCCAGCAGCCCCGATCGCACAGATACGCAGTATTTT. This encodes CASSPDRTDTQYF.

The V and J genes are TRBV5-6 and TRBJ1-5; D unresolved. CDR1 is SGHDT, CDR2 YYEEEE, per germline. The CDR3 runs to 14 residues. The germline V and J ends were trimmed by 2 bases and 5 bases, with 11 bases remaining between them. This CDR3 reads CASSLKGIHQPQHF. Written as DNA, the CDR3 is TGTGCCAGCAGCTTAAAGGGAATCCATCAGCCCCAGCATTTT.

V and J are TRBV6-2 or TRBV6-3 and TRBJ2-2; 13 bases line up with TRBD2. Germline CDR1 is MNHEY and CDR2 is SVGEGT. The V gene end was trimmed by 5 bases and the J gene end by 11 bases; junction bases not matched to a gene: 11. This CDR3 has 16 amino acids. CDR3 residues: CASSRSTSGRAYELFF. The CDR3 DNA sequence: TGTGCCAGCAGTAGATCCACTAGCGGGAGGGCCTACGAGCTGTTTTTT.

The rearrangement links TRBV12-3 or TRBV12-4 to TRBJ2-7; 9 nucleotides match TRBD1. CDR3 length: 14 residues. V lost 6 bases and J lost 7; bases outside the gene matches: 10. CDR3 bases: TGTGCCAGCAGACCCGGGACAGGGAGTCTAGAGCAGTACTTC. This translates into CASRPGTGSLEQYF.